These 31 T cell receptor beta chains originate from one sample sequenced in a study of cytomegalovirus exposure and HLA in healthy donors listed by TCRdb under 2017. Receptor libraries were prepared by the immunoSEQ multiplex PCR assay. The multiplex PCR relied on a mix of 60 forward primers for TCR Vbeta segments and 13 reverse primers for TCR Jbeta segments. The source is immuneACCESS, and TCRdb retained only in-frame sequences with V and J called. Part of the clones is not carried over; for the studies checked, unresolved V genes explain less than half of this, and the remainder is unexplained. This sample holds 100,000 to 150,000 clones; 60% to 85% were observed only once. The ten largest make up 0.95% to 1.5% of the sample. The sequencing sample was made of PBMCs. These receptors all stem from a female donor in good health and CMV-seronegative.

The chain carries TRBV30 and TRBJ2-3; possibly TRBD2 for D (5 bases). CDR3 length: 15 residues. The V end lost 2 bases, the J end lost 4 bases, and 16 bases lay between the germline ends. Germline V lookup: CDR1 GTSNPN, CDR2 SVGIG (reference sequence). CDR3 bases: TGTGCCTGGAGTAAGTGGGAGAGAATTCCAGATACGCAGTATTTT. Translated: CAWSKWERIPDTQYF.

This clone was seen once. J is TRBJ2-1 and V is TRBV7-9; tentative D call: TRBD2 (5 bases). This CDR3 is built from 13 residues. Per germline, CDR1 SEHNR and CDR2 FQNEAQ (reference sequence). The V end was cut by 1 base, the J end by 9 bases, with 10 bases between. DNA of the CDR3: TGTGCCAGCAGCTTAGTATGGGCGGGTGAGCAGTTCTTC. This sequence encodes CASSLVWAGEQFF.

The V call is TRBV5-1, the J call TRBJ2-7; 7 bases are shared with TRBD1. With 0 bases clipped from V and 2 bases from J, the junction kept 8 bases outside the gene matches. The CDR3 totals 16 residues. Germline values: CDR1 SGHRS, CDR2 YFSETQ. DNA for the CDR3: TGCGCCAGCAGCTTGGGCTCAGGGGGTGTCGCCTACGAGCAGTACTTC. Amino acids: CASSLGSGGVAYEQYF.

CDR3 residues: CASSGRTGAAYGYTF. CDR3 nucleotides: TGTGCCAGCAGTGGGAGGACAGGTGCTGCCTATGGCTACACCTTC. V and J are TRBV6-4 and TRBJ1-2; 7 positions match TRBD1. Unmatched junction bases numbered 9, after V lost 4 bases and J lost 4 bases. Per the germline V gene, CDR1 is MRHNA and CDR2 is SNTAGT. The CDR3 has 15 residues.

The chain combines TRBV9 with TRBJ2-7; 7 nucleotides match TRBD2. CDR3 length equals 16 residues. CDR1 and CDR2 (germline): SGDLS, YYNGEE. J lost 5 bases, V lost 0 bases, and 11 bases had no gene match. The CDR3 loop is CASSVVGGSPPDEQYF. The CDR3 DNA is TGTGCCAGCAGCGTAGTAGGCGGGAGTCCCCCCGACGAGCAGTACTTC.

This clone has just a few counts. J is TRBJ2-1 and V is TRBV11-2; the D gene is possibly TRBD2 (6 bases). Trimming left V 7 bases short and J 3 bases short, with 19 bases between. Per the germline V gene, CDR1 is SGHAT and CDR2 is FQNNGV. CDR3 size: 16 residues. The CDR3: CASTLRWGVDYNEQFF. As DNA, the CDR3 is TGTGCCAGCACCCTACGGTGGGGGGTGGACTACAATGAGCAGTTCTTC.

This chain links TRBV4-1 with TRBJ1-1; 9 bases agree with TRBD1. The length of the CDR3 is 14 residues. The ends lost 4 bases at V and 11 bases at J; junction bases unmatched: 11. Germline V gene data show CDR1 as MGHRA and CDR2 as YSYEKL. CDR3 sequence (DNA): TGCGCCAGCAGCCCGAGGACAGGGGAAGATTGGGCTTTCTTT. This gives the protein CASSPRTGEDWAFF.

The table lists this clone with a count of one. The V gene is TRBV6-5, the J gene TRBJ1-5, with TRBD1 as a possible D gene (6 bases). CDR1 and CDR2 (germline): MNHEY, SVGAGI. The CDR3 has 14 residues. The V gene lost 6 bases and the J gene lost 7 bases, with 16 bases spanning the gap. The CDR3 protein is CASRAWGGGQPQHF. The DNA of the CDR3 is TGTGCCAGCAGGGCGTGGGGGGGCGGGCAGCCCCAGCATTTT.

The rearrangement links TRBV14 to TRBJ2-3, with TRBD2 matching over 13 bases. V trimming: 1 base; J trimming: 0 bases; junction bases outside the gene matches: 4. Germline CDR1 and CDR2: SGHDN and FVKESK. CDR3 length: 18 amino acids. For the CDR3, the DNA is TGTGCCAGCAGCCAAGGGACTAGCGGGGGCCCTAGCACAGATACGCAGTATTTT. It yields the protein CASSQGTSGGPSTDTQYF.

The genes are TRBV7-2 and TRBJ1-2; D uncertain. V was clipped by 3 bases and J by 5 bases, with 7 bases between them. CDR3 length equals 12 residues. Germline V gene lookup returns CDR1 SGHTA and CDR2 FQGNSA. The CDR3 is CASSFRFYGYTF. The CDR3 bases are TGTGCCAGCAGCTTCAGGTTTTATGGCTACACCTTC.

V is TRBV25-1 and J is TRBJ2-1; 9 nucleotides agree with TRBD2. There are 15 residues in the CDR3. Germline loops: CDR1 MGHDK, CDR2 SYGVNS. The V gene end was trimmed by 5 bases and the J gene end by 8 bases; junction bases not matched to a gene: 10. This CDR3 reads CASSSGGRAVDEQFF. Here the CDR3 DNA reads TGTGCCAGCAGTAGTGGCGGGAGGGCCGTCGATGAGCAGTTCTTC.

This rearrangement joins TRBV13 to TRBJ2-4; 7 nucleotides agree with TRBD2. Germline CDR1 is PRHDT and CDR2 is FYEKMQ (reference sequence). The length of the CDR3 is 17 residues. J was trimmed by 2 bases and V by 3 bases; bases with no gene match: 10. The CDR3: CASSLGRGWETKNIQYF. The CDR3 DNA is TGTGCCAGCAGCTTGGGGAGGGGTTGGGAAACCAAAAACATTCAGTACTTC. Full variable domain (missing parts from reference TRBV13 and TRBJ2-4): AAGVIQSPRHLIKEKRETATLKCYPIPRHDTVYWYQQGPGQDPQFLISFYEKMQSDKGSIPDRFSAQQFSDYHSELNMSSLELGDSALYFCASSLGRGWETKNIQYFGAGTRLSVL.

There are a few counts of this clone. The chain joins TRBV13 to TRBJ2-5, with no clear D. The V and J ends lost 0 bases and 0 bases respectively, with 8 bases between them. The length of the CDR3 is 15 residues. Germline V CDR1 and CDR2: PRHDT, FYEKMQ (reference sequence). The CDR3 sequence is CASSLGGHYQETQYF. The CDR3 DNA sequence: TGTGCCAGCAGCTTAGGGGGCCACTACCAAGAGACCCAGTACTTC.

This sequence joins TRBV6-5 and TRBJ1-2; D is uncertain. V lost 7 bases and J 2 bases, leaving 14 bases between the germline ends. This CDR3 is 14 amino acids long. CDR1 is MNHEY and CDR2 is SVGAGI in the germline V gene. The CDR3 loop reads CASTTGSLNYGYTF. The CDR3 DNA follows: TGTGCCAGCACTACCGGGTCACTAAACTATGGCTACACCTTC.

This clone appeared a single time. This chain connects TRBV6-5 to TRBJ2-7; D gene uncertain. The germline gives CDR1 MNHEY, CDR2 SVGAGI. This CDR3 spans 12 amino acids. Trimming removed 5 bases at V and 6 bases at J, with 11 bases between. This chain's CDR3 is CASSNPTSEQYF. Here the CDR3 DNA reads TGTGCCAGCAGTAACCCGACTTCCGAGCAGTACTTC.

V and J are TRBV6-1 and TRBJ2-7; weak D call: TRBD1 (6 bases). Looked up from germline, CDR1 is MNHNS and CDR2 is SASEGT. This CDR3 spans 15 amino acids. V was cut by 4 bases and J by 2 bases, with 15 bases left in between. Here the CDR3 reads CASSGTGSWAYEQYF. DNA of the CDR3: TGTGCCAGCAGTGGAACAGGGTCTTGGGCCTACGAGCAGTACTTC.

This chain joins TRBV7-2 and TRBJ1-5; tentatively, D is TRBD1 (6 bases). The length of the CDR3 is 15 residues. V lost 0 bases and J 6 bases, leaving 12 bases between the germline ends. Germline V lookup: CDR1 SGHTA, CDR2 FQGNSA. CDR3 loop: CASSLAETGFQPQHF. The CDR3 DNA reads TGTGCCAGCAGCTTAGCTGAAACAGGGTTTCAGCCCCAGCATTTT.

This chain joins TRBV30 and TRBJ2-2; 8 bases fit TRBD1. CDR1 GTSNPN and CDR2 SVGIG come from the germline V gene (reference sequence). The CDR3 runs 17 residues. V shed 2 bases and J 0 bases; nucleotides not matched to a gene: 8. CDR3 DNA sequence: TGTGCCTGGAGTCCTTCACCGGGACAGGCGAACACCGGGGAGCTGTTTTTT. Its protein product is CAWSPSPGQANTGELFF.

This clone appeared a few times. V usage is TRBV5-1 and J usage is TRBJ1-1; D is undetermined. This CDR3 region has 11 residues. Germline CDR1 is SGHRS and CDR2 is YFSETQ. V gave up 6 bases and J gave up 1 base, with 4 bases separating them. CDR3 in DNA: TGCGCCAGCATCTCGAACACTGAAGCTTTCTTT. This translates into CASISNTEAFF.

The rearrangement uses TRBV19 and TRBJ2-5, with a possible D match to TRBD1 (5 bases). The CDR3 contains 14 residues. V was shortened by 6 bases and J by 5 bases, with 16 bases between the two germline ends. Germline loops: CDR1 LNHDA, CDR2 SQIVND (reference sequence). The CDR3 protein is CASRLGHGLETQYF. CDR3 nucleotides: TGTGCCAGTAGACTGGGGCATGGTTTGGAGACCCAGTACTTC.

The chain is built from TRBV7-2 and TRBJ2-4; tentative D call: TRBD2 (5 bases). The germline V and J ends were trimmed by 2 bases and 9 bases, with 14 bases remaining between them. Germline V gives CDR1 SGHTA, CDR2 FQGNSA. CDR3 size: 14 residues. The CDR3 region is CASSLPGTGGIQYF. The CDR3 DNA reads as TGTGCCAGCAGCTTACCGGGAACCGGAGGCATTCAGTACTTC.

V is TRBV6-5 and J is TRBJ1-4; D is unclear. CDR3 size: 13 residues. Trimming took 5 bases from V and 11 from J, leaving 15 bases between them. CDR1 MNHEY and CDR2 SVGAGI come from the germline V gene. CDR3 residues: CASSPKVVLKLFF. The DNA of the CDR3 is TGTGCCAGCAGTCCTAAAGTGGTCCTGAAACTGTTTTTT.

The V call is TRBV18, the J call TRBJ1-6; 8 bases agree with TRBD1. The CDR3 is 17 residues long. Germline V gene data show CDR1 as KGHSH and CDR2 as LQKENI. The junction had 9 bases not matched to a gene; V was cut back by 2 bases and J by 6 bases. Here the CDR3 reads CASSPTSTGAINSPLHF. In DNA, the CDR3 is TGTGCCAGCTCACCAACCTCGACAGGGGCTATTAATTCACCCCTCCACTTT.

The chain combines TRBV5-4 with TRBJ2-1; 10 bases line up with TRBD2. Looked up from germline, CDR1 is SGHNT and CDR2 is YYREEE (reference sequence). The CDR3 is 15 amino acids. With V trimmed by 0 bases and J by 8 bases, 5 bases remained unmatched. The CDR3 sequence is CASSLAASGGYEQFF. CDR3 nucleotide sequence: TGTGCCAGCAGCTTGGCGGCTAGCGGGGGTTATGAGCAGTTCTTC.

In this sample, this clone turned up once. This chain uses TRBV4-1 with TRBJ1-1; unclear D gene. Looked up from germline, CDR1 is MGHRA and CDR2 is YSYEKL. The CDR3 has 13 residues. Between the trimmed V and J ends, which lost 4 bases and 7 bases, there was a span of 13 bases. The CDR3 reads CASSRLVAREAFF. CDR3 sequence (DNA): TGCGCCAGCAGCCGACTCGTAGCCCGTGAAGCTTTCTTT.

The chain has TRBV5-4 and TRBJ2-1, with TRBD2 matching 13 bases. The V and J ends lost 4 bases and 2 bases, in that order; junction bases with no gene match: 12. Germline CDR1 and CDR2: SGHNT and YYREEE (reference sequence). This CDR3 contains 19 residues. The CDR3 DNA follows: TGTGCCAGCAGCGGGACACTAGCGGGAGGGCCCCTGACCTACAATGAGCAGTTCTTC. Translated, it gives CASSGTLAGGPLTYNEQFF.

V usage is TRBV7-6 and J usage is TRBJ1-1; D call uncertain. Trimming stripped 3 bases from V and 1 base from J, with 6 bases between. Germline CDR1 and CDR2: SGHVS and FNYEAQ. This CDR3 is built from 13 residues. The DNA for the CDR3 is TGTGCCAGCAGCTTCTCAGGGAACACTGAAGCTTTCTTT. Its protein is CASSFSGNTEAFF.

The chain recombines TRBV6-1 with TRBJ1-1; 12 bases match TRBD1. The CDR3 length is 15 residues. CDR1 and CDR2 from the germline V gene are MNHNS and SASEGT. With 3 bases clipped from V and 11 bases from J, the junction kept 10 bases outside the gene matches. In DNA form, the CDR3 reads TGTGCCAGCAGTGATACCGGGACAGGGGGCGCGGGGGCTTTCTTT. This gives the protein CASSDTGTGGAGAFF.

This clone has only one observation. V is TRBV11-2 and J is TRBJ1-6; weak D call: TRBD1 (6 bases). V was trimmed by 5 bases and J by 0 bases, leaving 14 bases between them. The CDR3 is 17 amino acids. Germline lookup yields CDR1 SGHAT and CDR2 FQNNGV. CDR3 amino acids: CASSMLQGNSYNSPLHF. The CDR3 DNA follows: TGTGCCAGCAGCATGCTACAGGGAAACTCCTATAATTCACCCCTCCACTTT. The whole variable domain, remainder taken from reference TRBV11-2 and TRBJ1-6, is EAGVAQSPRYKIIEKRQSVAFWCNPISGHATLYWYQQILGQGPKLLIQFQNNGVVDDSQLPKDRFSAERLKGVDSTLKIQPAKLEDSAVYLCASSMLQGNSYNSPLHFGNGTRLTVT.

The CDR3 reads CSASSGGKTQYF. The CDR3 nucleotides read TGCAGCGCTTCTAGCGGGGGAAAGACCCAGTACTTC. V usage is TRBV29-1 and J usage is TRBJ2-5; 10 bases fit TRBD2. This CDR3 is 12 amino acids long. V shed 7 bases, J shed 6 bases, and the junction held 5 bases outside the gene matches. The germline V gene has CDR1 SQVTM and CDR2 ANQGSEA.

The chain links TRBV19 to TRBJ2-1; 11 bases fit TRBD2. The J segment lost 12 bases and the V segment lost 2 bases, leaving 9 bases of the junction unmatched. The CDR3 runs 15 residues. Germline assignment: CDR1 LNHDA and CDR2 SQIVND (reference sequence). CDR3 amino acids: CASSITSGSSLRQFF. CDR3 sequence (DNA): TGTGCCAGTAGTATAACTAGCGGGAGTTCCTTACGGCAGTTCTTC.